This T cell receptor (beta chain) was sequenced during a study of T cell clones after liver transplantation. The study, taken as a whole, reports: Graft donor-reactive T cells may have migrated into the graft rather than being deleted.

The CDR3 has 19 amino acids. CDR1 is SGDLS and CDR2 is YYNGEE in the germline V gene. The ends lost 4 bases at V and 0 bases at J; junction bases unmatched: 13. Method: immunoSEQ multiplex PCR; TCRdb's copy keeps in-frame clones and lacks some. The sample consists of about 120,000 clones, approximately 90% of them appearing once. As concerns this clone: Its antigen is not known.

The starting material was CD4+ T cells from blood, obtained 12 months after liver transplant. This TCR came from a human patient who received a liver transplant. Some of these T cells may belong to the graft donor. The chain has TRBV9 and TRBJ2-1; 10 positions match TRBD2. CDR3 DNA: TGTGCCAGCAGCCCTAGAGCGGGAGGGATGAGCAGCTCCTACAATGAGCAGTTCTTC. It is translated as CASSPRAGGMSSSYNEQFF.